Reported below is one TCR beta chain. Its antigen is currently unknown. The study ran its PCR with 60 Vbeta and 13 Jbeta primers. Measured with immunoSEQ multiplex PCR; TCRdb has only the in-frame clones, and not every one. The sample holds about 220,000 clones, nearly 80% seen once. The data stem from a study of cytomegalovirus exposure and HLA in healthy donors. General study points: A later analysis, which compared TCR beta chains of equal frequency, found the HLA-associated ones more clonally expanded. A later analysis linked some 17,000 TCR beta sequences to HLA alleles at 0.05 false discovery rate. No immune exposure information besides CMV serostatus was available.

Donors in the study were healthy people who gave bone marrow. The CDR3 runs to 14 residues. Germline assignment: CDR1 SGHVS and CDR2 FQNEAQ. Sequencing input: PBMCs. The rearrangement uses TRBV7-8 and TRBJ2-5; D is possibly TRBD1 or TRBD2 (5 bases each). The DNA end favors TRBJ2-7, so the J call may be wrong. The TCR comes from a male donor in good health and CMV-seronegative. The DNA for the CDR3 is TGTGCCAGCAGCCCAGTAATGGGGGCCTACGAGCAGTACTTC. Its translation: CASSPVMGAYEQYF.